This TCR beta chain came from a study of blood T cells in healthy people across ages. Next came a second PCR, run for about 7 to 12 cycles, which used a sample-barcoded 5' primer along with a J-beta primer mix. TCRdb called the 5' RACE reads again in MiXCR, with one record for every CDR3 protein. The sample holds 1.5 million to 2 million distinct CDR3 sequences, under 30% seen once. Germline CDR1 is ENHRY and CDR2 is SYGVKD. V was clipped by 7 bases and J by 18 bases; unmatched bases: 23. The CDR3 extends over 17 amino acids. Material for sequencing was blood. This chain links TRBV10-3 with TRBJ2-6, with 11 bases matching TRBD1. The receptor was isolated from a woman aged 30 to 39 in good health. In DNA, the CDR3 is TGTGCCATCAACCCGGGACAGGGGGTATCTGGGGCCAACGCCCGGACTTTC. It specifies CAINPGQGVSGANARTF.